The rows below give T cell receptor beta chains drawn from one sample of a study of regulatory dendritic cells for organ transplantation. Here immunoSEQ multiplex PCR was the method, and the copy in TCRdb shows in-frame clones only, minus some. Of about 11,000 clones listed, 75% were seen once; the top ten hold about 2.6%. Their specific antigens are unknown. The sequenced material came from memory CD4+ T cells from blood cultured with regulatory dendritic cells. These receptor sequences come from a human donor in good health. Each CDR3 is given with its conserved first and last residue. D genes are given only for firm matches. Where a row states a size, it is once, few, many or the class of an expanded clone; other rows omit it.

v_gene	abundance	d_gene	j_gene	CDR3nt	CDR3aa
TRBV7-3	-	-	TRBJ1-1	TGTGCCAGCAGCTCGACAGGACAGAACACTGAAGCTTTCTTT	CASSSTGQNTEAFF
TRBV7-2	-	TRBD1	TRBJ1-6	TGTGCCAGCAGGGTCGACAGGGGATCTTCACCCCTCCACTTT	CASRVDRGSSPLHF
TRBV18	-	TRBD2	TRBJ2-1	TGTGCCAGCTCACCATCAAGCGGGGGGAGCTCCTACAATGAGCAGTTCTTC	CASSPSSGGSSYNEQFF
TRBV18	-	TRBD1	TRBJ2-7	TGTGCCAGCTCACCACGAGGGACAGGGAAATACGAGCAGTACTTC	CASSPRGTGKYEQYF
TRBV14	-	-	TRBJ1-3	TGTGCCAGCAGCCAATCCGTTAGCTCTGGAAACACCATATATTTT	CASSQSVSSGNTIYF
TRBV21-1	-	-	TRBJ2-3	TGTGCCAGCAGCAAAGGTTGCAGACACACAGATACGCAGTATTTT	CASSKGCRHTDTQYF
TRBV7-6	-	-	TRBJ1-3	TGTGCCAGCAGCTCTCCCGGCTCTGGAAACACCATATATTTT	CASSSPGSGNTIYF
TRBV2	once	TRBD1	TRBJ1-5	TGTGCCAGCAGAGGGACAGCCTTCAATCAGCCCCAGCATTTT	CASRGTAFNQPQHF
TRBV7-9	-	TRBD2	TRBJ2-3	TGTGCCAGCAGCCGGCAGCGGGGAGGCGTGTCAGATACGCAGTATTTT	CASSRQRGGVSDTQYF
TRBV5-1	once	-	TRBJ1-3	TGCGCCAGCAGCCCAAGCATGAGCTCTGGAAACACCATATATTTT	CASSPSMSSGNTIYF
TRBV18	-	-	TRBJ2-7	TGTGCCAGCTCACCCCAGGGGGGAATCTACGAGCAGTACTTC	CASSPQGGIYEQYF
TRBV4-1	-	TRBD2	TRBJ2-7	TGCGCCAGCAGCCAAGGGGGCGGGGGGGCCTACGAGCAGTACTTC	CASSQGGGGAYEQYF
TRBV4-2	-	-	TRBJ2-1	TGTGCCAGCAGCCAAGCCGAGGGGGGGGACTATGAGCAGTTCTTC	CASSQAEGGDYEQFF
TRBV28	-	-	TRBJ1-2	TGTGCCAGCAGTTTCAACCCCGCCAGGCCGAGTCACTATGGCTACACCTTC	CASSFNPARPSHYGYTF
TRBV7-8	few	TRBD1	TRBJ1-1	TGTGCCAGTTCCCGAGGACAGGGGGTCGGGGAAGCTTTCTTT	CASSRGQGVGEAFF
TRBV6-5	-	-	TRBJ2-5	TGTGCCAGCAGCCCTAGCGACGAGACCCAGTACTTC	CASSPSDETQYF
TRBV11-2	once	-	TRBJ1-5	TGTGCCAGCAGCTTATCAAGCAATCAGCCCCAGCATTTT	CASSLSSNQPQHF
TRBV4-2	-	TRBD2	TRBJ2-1	TGTGCCAGCAGCCAAGGACCTAACCTAGCGGGGGAGTACAATGAGCAGTTCTTC	CASSQGPNLAGEYNEQFF
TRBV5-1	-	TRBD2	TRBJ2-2	TGCGCCAGCAGCCGGAGCGGGGAAAACACCGGGGAGCTGTTTTTT	CASSRSGENTGELFF
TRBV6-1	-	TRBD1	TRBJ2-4	TGTGCCAGCAGTGCAGGACAGGGGGCCTTAGCCAAAAACATTCAGTACTTC	CASSAGQGALAKNIQYF
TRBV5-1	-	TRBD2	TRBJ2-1	TGCGCCAGCAGCCCGAATGGCGGGGGGCAAAATGAGCAGTTCTTC	CASSPNGGGQNEQFF
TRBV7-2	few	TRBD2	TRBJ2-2	TGTGCCAGCAGCCTGACTAGCCTGAACACCGGGGAGCTGTTTTTT	CASSLTSLNTGELFF
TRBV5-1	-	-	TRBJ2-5	TGCGCCAGCCGGCCGCGACCGCGGGAGACCCAGTACTTC	CASRPRPRETQYF